The clone carrying this T cell receptor beta chain has only a few counts. Its antigen is still unknown. The data originate from a study of blood T cells in healthy people across ages. Findings and caveats of the study: Correlation between TCR beta diversity and naive T cell percentage was strong. Roughly linear declines in TCR beta diversity per million T cells occurred with age.

Alongside a J-beta primer mix, a sample-barcoded 5' primer served in a second PCR lasting about 7 to 12 cycles. Through a template-switch adaptor with 12 random nucleotides, each cDNA molecule received a tag. Each CDR3 protein gets one entry after TCRdb re-called the 5' RACE reads with MiXCR. The table has some 1.8 million distinct CDR3 sequences, more than 35% seen once. This CDR3 has 16 amino acids. CDR1 is DFQATT, CDR2 SNEGSKA, per germline (reference sequence). Trimming removed 1 base from V and 1 base from J; junction bases left unmatched: 7. The chain recombines TRBV20-1 with TRBJ2-5; 9 bases match TRBD2. The sample was blood. This receptor was identified in a human donor in good health. As DNA, the CDR3 is TGCAGTGCTAGAGCGATACTAGCGGGCCTCCAAGAGACCCAGTACTTC. Residues: CSARAILAGLQETQYF.